This TCR beta chain was retrieved from a study of T cells in localized non-small cell lung cancer. V was clipped by 5 bases and J by 5 bases; unmatched bases: 6. Germline V lookup: CDR1 MDHEN, CDR2 SYDVKM. The CDR3 consists of 16 residues. This clone was seen more than once but under ten times. The method was immunoSEQ multiplex PCR; TCRdb's version includes in-frame clones alone and lacks a portion of them. The table lists fewer than 40,000 clones, over 75% of them singletons. This TCR was sampled from a male donor aged 60 or older with stage III lung adenocarcinoma. The sample was peripheral blood, taken before any cancer treatment. The rearrangement uses TRBV28 and TRBJ2-5, with 15 bases that match TRBD2. CDR3 sequence (DNA): TGTGCCAGCAGTCACGGACTAGCGGGGGGGCGGGAGACCCAGTACTTC. Protein sequence: CASSHGLAGGRETQYF.